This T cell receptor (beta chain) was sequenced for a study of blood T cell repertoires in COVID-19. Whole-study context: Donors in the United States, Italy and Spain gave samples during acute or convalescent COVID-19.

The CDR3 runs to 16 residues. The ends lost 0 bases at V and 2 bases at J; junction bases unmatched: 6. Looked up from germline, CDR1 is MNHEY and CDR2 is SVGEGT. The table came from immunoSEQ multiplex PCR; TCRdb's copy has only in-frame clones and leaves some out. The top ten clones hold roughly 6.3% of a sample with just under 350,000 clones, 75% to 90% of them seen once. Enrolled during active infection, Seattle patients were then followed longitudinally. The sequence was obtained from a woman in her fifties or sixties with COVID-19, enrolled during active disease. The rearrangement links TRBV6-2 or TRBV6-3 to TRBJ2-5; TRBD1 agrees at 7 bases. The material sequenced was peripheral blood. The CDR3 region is CASSYSTQGDQETQYF. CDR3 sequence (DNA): TGTGCCAGCAGTTACTCGACCCAGGGGGATCAAGAGACCCAGTACTTC.